A single sample is the source of the 32 T cell receptor beta chains below, sequenced in a study of shared clonotypes between healthy human individuals. Profiled with immunoSEQ multiplex PCR; TCRdb holds only in-frame clones, not every one. The sample includes about 1 million clones, about 75% of them seen just once. Sequencing was carried out using memory CD4+ T cells sorted from blood. Sample subset: CD45RA-negative fraction. The origin of the receptors is a man aged 18 to 29 in good health.

The chain is built from TRBV9 and TRBJ1-6; D uncertain. There are 14 residues in the CDR3. Between the trimmed V and J ends, which lost 0 bases and 8 bases, there was a span of 9 bases. The germline V gene has CDR1 SGDLS and CDR2 YYNGEE. The CDR3 here is CASSVALPHSPLHF. In DNA, the CDR3 is TGTGCCAGCAGCGTAGCCCTCCCCCATTCACCCCTCCACTTT.

This clone was counted only a few times. This specimen includes other DNA sequences encoding the same CDR3. The V gene is TRBV5-1, the J gene TRBJ2-6; TRBD1 matches at 8 bases. Trimming took 3 bases from V and 1 from J; bases not matched to a gene: 6. The V gene's germline CDR1 is SGHRS and CDR2 YFSETQ. This CDR3 contains 17 residues. Written as DNA, the CDR3 is TGCGCCAGCAGCTCGGGACAGGCAGGGTCTGGGGCCAACGTCCTGACTTTC. It is translated as CASSSGQAGSGANVLTF.

This clone was counted ten times or more. The chain joins TRBV5-4 to TRBJ2-7; the match to TRBD1 covers 7 bases. This CDR3 region has 15 residues. Losses at the gene ends were 4 bases for V and 5 bases for J; bases not matched to a gene: 12. The germline CDR1 and CDR2 sequences are SGHNT and YYREEE (reference sequence). This CDR3 reads CASSKLTGNSNEQYF. The CDR3 DNA sequence: TGTGCCAGCAGCAAATTGACAGGGAATTCGAACGAGCAGTACTTC.

CDR3 residues: CASSFSRGQGETQYF. The CDR3, as DNA: TGCGCCAGCAGCTTTAGCAGGGGCCAAGGGGAGACCCAGTACTTC. The chain is built from TRBV5-1 and TRBJ2-5; TRBD1 is a possible D gene (6 bases). V was pared by 2 bases and J by 5 bases, with 16 bases between. CDR3 length: 15 amino acids. CDR1 is SGHRS, CDR2 YFSETQ, per germline.

The chain uses TRBV7-2 and TRBJ2-5, with 8 bases matching TRBD2. The CDR3 contains 17 residues. CDR1 is SGHTA, CDR2 FQGNSA, per germline. J gave up 4 bases and V 5 bases, and 15 bases lay outside the gene matches. The CDR3 DNA sequence: TGTGCCAGCAGCCTATCTAGCGGGCGCACCTGGGGAGAGACCCAGTACTTC. As protein: CASSLSSGRTWGETQYF.

This chain connects TRBV7-2 to TRBJ2-1, with 12 bases that match TRBD2. Germline V CDR1 and CDR2: SGHTA, FQGNSA. This CDR3 comprises 17 residues. Losses at the gene ends were 5 bases for V and 6 bases for J; bases not matched to a gene: 11. The CDR3 nucleotides are TGTGCCAGCAGCCCCCGGGCTAGCGGGAGGGTCAGCAATGAGCAGTTCTTC. Its protein is CASSPRASGRVSNEQFF. Full variable domain (rest looked up from reference TRBV7-2 and TRBJ2-1): GAGVSQSPSNKVTEKGKDVELRCDPISGHTALYWYRQSLGQGLEFLIYFQGNSAPDKSGLPSDRFSAERTGGSVSTLTIQRTQQEDSAVYLCASSPRASGRVSNEQFFGPGTRLTVL.

The J gene is TRBJ1-1, the V gene TRBV10-3; no clear D gene. Trimming pared 8 bases from V and 1 base from J, leaving 14 bases between. This CDR3 has 14 residues. Germline lookup yields CDR1 ENHRY and CDR2 SYGVKD. The CDR3 DNA is TGTGCCATCGGAGGTATACAGTCGAACACTGAAGCTTTCTTT. Amino acid sequence: CAIGGIQSNTEAFF.

Points on this clone: This CDR3 is also generated by other DNA sequences in the sample. This sequence joins TRBV19 and TRBJ2-1, with 11 bases that match TRBD2. The CDR3 loop spans 16 amino acids. V shed 6 bases and J 0 bases; nucleotides not matched to a gene: 4. Germline V lookup: CDR1 LNHDA, CDR2 SQIVND (reference sequence). CDR3 bases: TGTGCCAGTAGCCGGGGACTAGCGGACTCCTACAATGAGCAGTTCTTC. This translates into CASSRGLADSYNEQFF.

This CDR3 is CASSVDPGLSTGELFF. The CDR3 bases are TGTGCCAGCAGCGTAGACCCGGGACTTTCCACCGGGGAGCTGTTTTTT. The chain uses TRBV9 and TRBJ2-2, with D perhaps TRBD2 (6 bases). The CDR3 consists of 16 residues. Germline CDR1 reads SGDLS; CDR2 reads YYNGEE. Trimming removed 0 bases from V and 4 bases from J, with 13 bases in between.

The J gene is TRBJ2-1, the V gene TRBV7-2; TRBD2 matches 10 bases. Germline V gene lookup returns CDR1 SGHTA and CDR2 FQGNSA. This CDR3 comprises 18 residues. Unmatched junction bases numbered 16, after V lost 7 bases and J lost 4 bases. The CDR3: CASTGSSSGSYRYNEQFF. Written as DNA, the CDR3 is TGTGCCAGCACCGGCTCCTCTAGCGGGAGTTACAGGTACAATGAGCAGTTCTTC. Together with reference TRBV7-2 and TRBJ2-1, the CDR3 gives the full variable domain: GAGVSQSPSNKVTEKGKDVELRCDPISGHTALYWYRQSLGQGLEFLIYFQGNSAPDKSGLPSDRFSAERTGGSVSTLTIQRTQQEDSAVYLCASTGSSSGSYRYNEQFFGPGTRLTVL.

This clone was seen a handful of times. The rearrangement joins TRBV11-3 to TRBJ2-3; D is possibly TRBD1 (6 bases). The V gene's germline CDR1 is SGHNT and CDR2 YENEEA. The CDR3 loop spans 16 amino acids. The V end lost 5 bases, the J end lost 0 bases, and 15 bases lay between the germline ends. The CDR3 reads CASSLGQKTSTDTQYF. DNA of the CDR3: TGTGCCAGCAGCCTCGGACAGAAGACTAGCACAGATACGCAGTATTTT.

The V call is TRBV5-1, the J call TRBJ2-3, with TRBD1 identical over 9 bases. Looked up from germline, CDR1 is SGHRS and CDR2 is YFSETQ. The CDR3 covers 14 residues. J was trimmed by 4 bases and V by 4 bases; bases with no gene match: 4. CDR3 DNA: TGCGCCAGCAGCCCCCGACAGGGGGCAGATACGCAGTATTTT. Protein: CASSPRQGADTQYF.

V is TRBV6-5 and J is TRBJ1-1; D unclear. This CDR3 spans 8 amino acids. V dropped 6 bases and J dropped 11 bases, with 4 bases sitting between them. CDR1 is MNHEY and CDR2 is SVGAGI in the germline V gene. CDR3 sequence reads: CASRYAFF. The CDR3 coding sequence is TGTGCCAGCAGATACGCTTTCTTT.

This chain uses TRBV2 with TRBJ1-2; 9 bases agree with TRBD1. Germline V CDR1 and CDR2: SNHLY, FYNNEI. The CDR3 sequence is 15 residues long. Unmatched junction bases numbered 8, after V lost 5 bases and J lost 4 bases. CDR3 nucleotide sequence: TGTGCCAGCAGTACCGACAGGGGGGGTGGCTATGGCTACACCTTC. It specifies CASSTDRGGGYGYTF.

This clone was counted a single time. The chain combines TRBV19 with TRBJ2-7; a possible D gene is TRBD1 (6 bases). V lost 5 bases to trimming and J lost 6 bases, with 14 bases between them. This CDR3 comprises 13 residues. CDR1 is LNHDA, CDR2 SQIVND, per germline (reference sequence). The CDR3 region is CASSWGRSGEQYF. In DNA form, the CDR3 reads TGTGCCAGTAGTTGGGGGCGTAGTGGCGAGCAGTACTTC.

The gene calls are TRBV4-3 and TRBJ2-5; TRBD2 matches at 9 bases. Trimming took 7 bases from V and 2 from J; bases not matched to a gene: 11. CDR3 length: 16 amino acids. Germline V CDR1 and CDR2: LGHNA, YSLEER. CDR3 DNA: TGCGCCAGCAATAGCTTTAGCGGGAGTGGGCAAGAGACCCAGTACTTC. It encodes CASNSFSGSGQETQYF.

The CDR3 DNA sequence: TGTGCCAGCAGAATGGACAGAGCCTACAATGAGCAGTTCTTC. This translates into CASRMDRAYNEQFF. V usage is TRBV2 and J usage is TRBJ2-1; a weak D match, TRBD1 (6 bases). Trimming shortened V by 6 bases and J by 2 bases, and 11 bases separated the two germline ends. The CDR3 is made up of 14 amino acids. CDR1 is SNHLY, CDR2 FYNNEI, per germline.

The V gene is TRBV9, the J gene TRBJ2-1; no reliable D call. In germline, CDR1 is SGDLS, CDR2 YYNGEE. The V and J ends lost 0 bases and 9 bases respectively, with 13 bases between them. The CDR3 runs 14 residues. CDR3 sequence (DNA): TGTGCCAGCAGCGTAGCTCGAGATCGCAGTGAGCAGTTCTTC. Translating gives CASSVARDRSEQFF.

This chain uses TRBV10-3 with TRBJ2-5; D is undetermined. Germline V lookup: CDR1 ENHRY, CDR2 SYGVKD. This CDR3 region has 13 residues. V was clipped by 6 bases and J by 5 bases, with 13 bases between them. CDR3 loop: CAISDTPRETQYF. For the CDR3, the DNA is TGTGCCATCAGCGACACTCCCCGGGAGACCCAGTACTTC.

In this sample, this clone turned up a few times. The rearrangement joins TRBV2 to TRBJ2-1, with D unresolved. Germline values: CDR1 SNHLY, CDR2 FYNNEI. V gave up 5 bases and J gave up 0 bases, with 8 bases separating them. The CDR3 length is 14 residues. DNA of the CDR3: TGTGCCAGCAGTCCCCATAGCTCCTACAATGAGCAGTTCTTC. It translates to CASSPHSSYNEQFF.

J is TRBJ2-3 and V is TRBV6-6; no reliable D call. V was shortened by 4 bases and J by 5 bases, with 7 bases between the two germline ends. CDR1 is MNHNY, CDR2 SVGAGI, per germline (reference sequence). The CDR3 contains 12 residues. The CDR3 DNA follows: TGTGCCAGCAGTTCCTCGGGAGATACGCAGTATTTT. Its translation: CASSSSGDTQYF.

The rearrangement uses TRBV28 and TRBJ2-1; 13 bases match TRBD2. From germline, CDR1 is MDHEN and CDR2 SYDVKM. The CDR3 is 16 residues long. After removal of 5 bases from V and 8 bases from J, the junction contained 9 bases not matched to a gene. The CDR3 DNA reads as TGTGCCAGCAGTCTCCGGAAACTAGCGGGGGGGCATGAGCAGTTCTTC. Translating gives CASSLRKLAGGHEQFF.

A few counts support this clone. V is TRBV19 and J is TRBJ1-1; TRBD1 agrees at 9 bases. CDR1 LNHDA and CDR2 SQIVND come from the germline V gene (reference sequence). The CDR3 length is 15 residues. V trimming: 5 bases; J trimming: 1 base; junction bases outside the gene matches: 5. The CDR3 coding sequence is TGTGCCAGTAGTCCCTGGGGACAGGGGAACACTGAAGCTTTCTTT. As protein: CASSPWGQGNTEAFF.

This clone came up a few times. This chain connects TRBV6-5 to TRBJ2-3; 8 bases fit TRBD2. Germline CDR1 and CDR2: MNHEY and SVGAGI. The CDR3 is made up of 14 amino acids. With V trimmed by 6 bases and J by 2 bases, 4 bases remained unmatched. This CDR3 is CASSRGGLTDTQYF. The CDR3 DNA reads as TGTGCCAGCAGCCGGGGGGGCCTCACAGATACGCAGTATTTT.

V gene TRBV28 combines with J gene TRBJ2-5, with 7 bases matching TRBD1. CDR3 size: 12 residues. J was trimmed by 4 bases and V by 8 bases; bases with no gene match: 4. Germline assignment: CDR1 MDHEN and CDR2 SYDVKM. As DNA, the CDR3 is TGTGCCAGCGGAACAGGGGTAGAGACCCAGTACTTC. Translated: CASGTGVETQYF.

J is TRBJ1-5 and V is TRBV11-2, with TRBD1 matching over 10 bases. CDR3 length equals 16 residues. The germline CDR1 and CDR2 sequences are SGHAT and FQNNGV. V shed 2 bases, J shed 6 bases, and the junction held 7 bases outside the gene matches. In DNA, the CDR3 is TGTGCCAGCAGCTTATCCGCCGGGACAGGGGTTCAGCCCCAGCATTTT. Translation gives CASSLSAGTGVQPQHF.

V usage is TRBV5-1 and J usage is TRBJ2-2, with 7 positions matching TRBD1. This CDR3 is 17 amino acids long. With V trimmed by 4 bases and J by 3 bases, 12 bases remained unmatched. Germline V gene lookup returns CDR1 SGHRS and CDR2 YFSETQ. As DNA, the CDR3 is TGCGCCAGCAGCAAGGACTCGGACAGGACATACACCGGGGAGCTGTTTTTT. This translates into CASSKDSDRTYTGELFF.

The chain carries TRBV5-1 and TRBJ1-2; 8 bases are a match to TRBD1. The CDR3 is 15 amino acids. Germline trimming cut 3 bases from V and 6 bases from J; bases unmatched to any gene: 10. The V gene's germline CDR1 is SGHRS and CDR2 YFSETQ. CDR3: CASSSGQGARDGYTF. The DNA of the CDR3 is TGCGCCAGCAGCTCCGGACAGGGCGCCAGAGATGGCTACACCTTC.

The chain couples TRBV10-2 to TRBJ1-3; 9 bases map to TRBD1. With 6 bases clipped from V and 5 bases from J, the junction kept 17 bases outside the gene matches. This CDR3 has 18 amino acids. Germline lookup yields CDR1 WSHSY and CDR2 SAAADI. The CDR3 region has the DNA TGCGCCAGCAGCCCCCGGACAGGGGACTCCGTCGCGAGAAACACCATATATTTT. Its protein product is CASSPRTGDSVARNTIYF.

The V and J genes are TRBV7-2 and TRBJ2-5, with D unresolved. Between the trimmed V and J ends, which lost 1 base and 4 bases, there was a span of 7 bases. The CDR3 has 13 residues. Germline V gene data show CDR1 as SGHTA and CDR2 as FQGNSA. The CDR3 spells CASSLEGAETQYF. CDR3 DNA sequence: TGTGCCAGCAGCTTAGAGGGTGCAGAGACCCAGTACTTC.

The gene calls are TRBV7-9 and TRBJ1-2, with TRBD1 matching over 7 bases. The ends lost 1 base at V and 8 bases at J; junction bases unmatched: 10. The CDR3 is 15 amino acids. Per germline, CDR1 SEHNR and CDR2 FQNEAQ (reference sequence). The chain's CDR3 is CASSLGPLTGRGYTF. As DNA, the CDR3 is TGTGCCAGCAGCTTAGGCCCCTTGACAGGGCGCGGCTACACCTTC.

The chain combines TRBV28 with TRBJ1-2; D is possibly TRBD1 (6 bases). The V gene's germline CDR1 is MDHEN and CDR2 SYDVKM. The CDR3 loop spans 16 amino acids. The V and J ends lost 3 bases and 6 bases respectively, with 20 bases between them. This chain's CDR3 is CASSFSLPGGTNGYTF. CDR3 in DNA: TGTGCCAGCAGTTTTTCCCTTCCCGGAGGGACAAATGGCTACACCTTC.